This T cell receptor (beta chain) derives from a study of Tregs in tolerant kidney transplant recipients. General study points: Expanding Tregs on activated donor B cells appeared to best identify donor-specific TCRbeta clones. The small number of patients limits these findings pending further validation. No direct test of biological reproducibility was done here.

Assay: immunoSEQ multiplex PCR; the TCRdb copy retains only in-frame clones and omits some. Among around 230,000 clones listed, roughly four fifths were seen once. Comments on this clone: Antigen specificity is unknown.

Germline V gene sequence: CDR1 KGHSY, CDR2 FQNENV. CDR3 length equals 14 residues. Between the trimmed V and J ends, which lost 4 bases and 9 bases, there was a span of 16 bases. Unstimulated Tregs (CD4+CD25+CD127-) and CD4+CD25- non-Tregs were sorted from PBMCs. Material for sequencing was CD4+ T cells from blood. The TCR originated in a human donor in good health. The chain links TRBV16 to TRBJ1-3, with D unclear. CDR3 nucleotides: TGTGCCAGCAGCCCCAAGACCGGAGAAGTCACCATATATTTT. This codes for CASSPKTGEVTIYF.